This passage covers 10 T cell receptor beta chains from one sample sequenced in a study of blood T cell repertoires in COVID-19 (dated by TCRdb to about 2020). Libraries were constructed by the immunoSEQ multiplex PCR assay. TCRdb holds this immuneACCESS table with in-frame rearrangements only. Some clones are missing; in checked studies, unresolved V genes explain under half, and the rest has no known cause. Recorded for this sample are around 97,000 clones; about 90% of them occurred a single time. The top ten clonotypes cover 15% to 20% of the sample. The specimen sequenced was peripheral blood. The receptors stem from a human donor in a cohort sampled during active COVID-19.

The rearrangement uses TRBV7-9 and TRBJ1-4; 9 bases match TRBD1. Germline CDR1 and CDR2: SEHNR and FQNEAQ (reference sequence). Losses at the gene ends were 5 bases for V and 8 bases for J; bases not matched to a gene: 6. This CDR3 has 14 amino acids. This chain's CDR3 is CASSPGTGTEKLFF. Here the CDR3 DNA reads TGTGCCAGCAGCCCGGGGACAGGGACAGAAAAACTGTTTTTT. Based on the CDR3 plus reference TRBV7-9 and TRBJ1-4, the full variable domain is DTGVSQNPRHKITKRGQNVTFRCDPISEHNRLYWYRQTLGQGPEFLTYFQNEAQLEKSRLLSDRFSAERPKGSFSTLEIQRTEQGDSAMYLCASSPGTGTEKLFFGSGTQLSVL.

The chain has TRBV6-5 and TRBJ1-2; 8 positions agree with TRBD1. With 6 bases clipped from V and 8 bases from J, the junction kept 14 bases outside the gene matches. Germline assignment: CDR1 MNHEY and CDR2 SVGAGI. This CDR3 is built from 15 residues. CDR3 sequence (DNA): TGTGCCAGCAGGAGTTATGACCAGGGGGCGGTAGGCTACACCTTC. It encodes CASRSYDQGAVGYTF.

The CDR3 nucleotides read TGTGCCAGCAGCCAAGAGCGCCTGAACACTGAAGCTTTCTTT. Translation: CASSQERLNTEAFF. This rearrangement joins TRBV3-1 (or the pseudogene TRBV3-2) to TRBJ1-1; the D is unclear. Trimming cost V 0 bases and J 0 bases, with 5 bases left between them. The CDR3 length is 14 residues. Looked up from germline, CDR1 is LGHDT and CDR2 is YNNKEL (reference sequence).

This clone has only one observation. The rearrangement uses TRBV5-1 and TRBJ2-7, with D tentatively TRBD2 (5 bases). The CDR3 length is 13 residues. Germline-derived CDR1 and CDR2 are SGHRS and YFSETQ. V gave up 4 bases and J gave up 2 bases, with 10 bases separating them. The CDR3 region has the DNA TGCGCCAGCAGCATAGAGGGAACCTACGAGCAGTACTTC. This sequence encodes CASSIEGTYEQYF.

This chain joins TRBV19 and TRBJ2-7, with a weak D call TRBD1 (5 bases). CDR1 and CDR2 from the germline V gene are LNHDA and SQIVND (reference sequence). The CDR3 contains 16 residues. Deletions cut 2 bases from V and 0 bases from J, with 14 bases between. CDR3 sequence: CASSINPGKSSYEQYF. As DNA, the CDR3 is TGTGCCAGTAGTATAAATCCAGGGAAAAGCTCCTACGAGCAGTACTTC.

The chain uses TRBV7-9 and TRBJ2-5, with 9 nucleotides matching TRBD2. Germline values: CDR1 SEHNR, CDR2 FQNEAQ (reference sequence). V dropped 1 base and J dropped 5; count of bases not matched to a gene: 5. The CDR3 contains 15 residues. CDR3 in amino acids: CASSLGGTSQETQYF. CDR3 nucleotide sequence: TGTGCCAGCAGCTTAGGAGGGACTAGCCAGGAGACCCAGTACTTC.

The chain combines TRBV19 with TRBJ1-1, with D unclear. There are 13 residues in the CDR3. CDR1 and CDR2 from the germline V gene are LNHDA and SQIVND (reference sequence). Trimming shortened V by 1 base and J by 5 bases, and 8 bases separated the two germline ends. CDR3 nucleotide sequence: TGTGCCAGTAGTATAGGCGAAGATACTGAAGCTTTCTTT. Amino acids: CASSIGEDTEAFF. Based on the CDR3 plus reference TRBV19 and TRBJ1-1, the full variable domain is DGGITQSPKYLFRKEGQNVTLSCEQNLNHDAMYWYRQDPGQGLRLIYYSQIVNDFQKGDIAEGYSVSREKKESFPLTVTSAQKNPTAFYLCASSIGEDTEAFFGQGTRLTVV.

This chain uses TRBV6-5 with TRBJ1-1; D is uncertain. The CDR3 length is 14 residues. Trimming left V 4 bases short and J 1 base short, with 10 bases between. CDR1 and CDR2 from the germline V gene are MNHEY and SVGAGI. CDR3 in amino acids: CASSSALPNTEAFF. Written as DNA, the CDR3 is TGTGCCAGCAGTTCTGCCCTACCGAACACTGAAGCTTTCTTT.

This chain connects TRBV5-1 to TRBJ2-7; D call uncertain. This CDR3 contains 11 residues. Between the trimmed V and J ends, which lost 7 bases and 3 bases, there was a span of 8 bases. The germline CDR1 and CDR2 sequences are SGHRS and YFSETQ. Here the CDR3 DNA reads TGCGCCAGCCTGTCCGGCTACGAGCAGTACTTC. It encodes CASLSGYEQYF.

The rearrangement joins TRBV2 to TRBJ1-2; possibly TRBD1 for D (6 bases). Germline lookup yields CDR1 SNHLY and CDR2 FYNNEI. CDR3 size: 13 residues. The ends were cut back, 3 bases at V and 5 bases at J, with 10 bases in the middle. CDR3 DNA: TGTGCCAGCAGTGACGACAGGATATATGGCTACACCTTC. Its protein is CASSDDRIYGYTF.